This T cell receptor beta chain was captured by sequencing in a study of molecular identifiers for immune sequencing clone quantification. This clonotype was picked up many times. As previously described, bulk TCR libraries were made using listed TCR primers. Each CDR3 protein gets one entry after TCRdb re-called the PCR reads with MiXCR. The sample holds 600,000 to 650,000 distinct CDR3 sequences, nearly 20% seen once. This TCR was recovered from a human donor in good health. Some libraries in this study had Jurkat cell RNA spiked in. Material: naive CD8+ T cells from blood, with Jurkat cell RNA spiked in. Regarding subset: FACS-sorted CD8+CD4-CCR7+CD45RA+ naive T cells.

CDR3 sequence (DNA): TGTGCCAGTAGCATGTGGGTGGCCACTGAAGCTTTCTTT. It encodes CASSMWVATEAFF. This sequence joins TRBV19 and TRBJ1-1; D gene unclear. Trimming removed 6 bases at V and 4 bases at J, with 12 bases between. CDR3 length equals 13 residues. Germline CDR1 and CDR2: LNHDA and SQIVND (reference sequence).